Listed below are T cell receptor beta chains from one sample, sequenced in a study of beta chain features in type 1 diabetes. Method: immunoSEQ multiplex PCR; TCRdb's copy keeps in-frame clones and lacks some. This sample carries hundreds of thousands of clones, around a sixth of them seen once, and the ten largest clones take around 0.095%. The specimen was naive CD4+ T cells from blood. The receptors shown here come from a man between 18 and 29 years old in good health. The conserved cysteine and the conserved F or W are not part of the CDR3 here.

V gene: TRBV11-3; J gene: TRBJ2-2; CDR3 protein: ASSFGTYTGELF
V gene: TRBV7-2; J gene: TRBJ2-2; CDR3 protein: ASTRPGTGGRTGELF
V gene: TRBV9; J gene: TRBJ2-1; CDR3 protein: ASGPSYNEQF
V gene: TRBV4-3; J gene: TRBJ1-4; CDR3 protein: ASSQVGSWEKLF
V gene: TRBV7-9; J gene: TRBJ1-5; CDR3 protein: ASSREGPQH
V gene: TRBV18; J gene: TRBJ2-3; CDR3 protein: ASSPPDALGTDTQY
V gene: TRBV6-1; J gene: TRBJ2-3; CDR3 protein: ASSVTSTDTQY
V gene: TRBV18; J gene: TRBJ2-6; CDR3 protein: ASAPRGSGANVLT
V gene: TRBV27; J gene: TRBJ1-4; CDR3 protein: ASTPKWYEKLF
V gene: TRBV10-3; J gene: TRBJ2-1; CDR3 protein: AIRPHRDRVYDEQF
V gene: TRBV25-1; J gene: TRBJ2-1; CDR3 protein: ASSDTPGRYNEQF
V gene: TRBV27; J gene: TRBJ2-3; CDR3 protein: ASSWELAGVTDTQY
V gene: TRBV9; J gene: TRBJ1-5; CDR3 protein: ASSVVGNQPQH
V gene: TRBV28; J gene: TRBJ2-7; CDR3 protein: ASSPNSYEQY
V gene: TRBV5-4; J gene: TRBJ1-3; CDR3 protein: ASKRTGAGNTIY
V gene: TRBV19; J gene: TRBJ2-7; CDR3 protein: ASSIRTSYEQY
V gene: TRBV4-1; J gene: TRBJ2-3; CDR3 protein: ASSPQGDTQY
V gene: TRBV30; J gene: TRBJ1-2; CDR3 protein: AWTPAGTYGYT
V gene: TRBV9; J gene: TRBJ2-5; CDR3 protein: ASSVAPVGLETQY
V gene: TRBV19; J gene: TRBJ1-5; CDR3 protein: ANSYSNQPQH
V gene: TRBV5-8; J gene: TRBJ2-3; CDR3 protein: ASSIHRGPGADTQY
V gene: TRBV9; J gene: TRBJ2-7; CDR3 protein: ASSVASGAGVEQY
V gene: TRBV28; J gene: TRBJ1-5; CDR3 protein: ASSYQGLNQPQH
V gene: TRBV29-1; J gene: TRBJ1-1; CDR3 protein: SVVQERAF
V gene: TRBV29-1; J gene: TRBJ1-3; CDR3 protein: SASETGVHTIY
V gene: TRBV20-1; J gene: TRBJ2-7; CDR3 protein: SATGAEQY
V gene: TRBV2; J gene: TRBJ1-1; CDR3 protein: ASSKTGLGNTEAF
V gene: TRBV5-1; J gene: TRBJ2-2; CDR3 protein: ASSLNAPGTTGELF
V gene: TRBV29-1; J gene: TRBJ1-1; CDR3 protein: SVVGDGMRTGGIEAF
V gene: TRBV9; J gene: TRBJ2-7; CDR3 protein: ASSPRTGGNHEQY
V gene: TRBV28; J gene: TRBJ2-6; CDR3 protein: ASSFLESGANVLT
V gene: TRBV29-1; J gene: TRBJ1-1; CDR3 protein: SVDRGRTEAF
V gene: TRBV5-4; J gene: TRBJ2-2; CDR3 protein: ASTNPGQGTLGPGELF
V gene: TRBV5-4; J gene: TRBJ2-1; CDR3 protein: ASVSGGLKIEQF
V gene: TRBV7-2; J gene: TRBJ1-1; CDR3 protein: ASITLGGEAF
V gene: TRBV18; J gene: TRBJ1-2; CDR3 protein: ASSPRQDHNYGYT
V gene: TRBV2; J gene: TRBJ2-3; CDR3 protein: ASSEILGQGSSDTQY
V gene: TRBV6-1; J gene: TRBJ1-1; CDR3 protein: ASIVDTGGTEAF
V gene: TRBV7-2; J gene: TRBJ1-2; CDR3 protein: ASSLRTAGLRGGYT
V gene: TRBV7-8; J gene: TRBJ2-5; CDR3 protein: ASSLVGHRETQY
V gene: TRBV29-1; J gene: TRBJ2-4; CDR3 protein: SVEGTGKAKNIQY
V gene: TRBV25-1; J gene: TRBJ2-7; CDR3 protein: ASSGPWYEQY
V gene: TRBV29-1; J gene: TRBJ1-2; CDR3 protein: SVENPRGQGYGYT
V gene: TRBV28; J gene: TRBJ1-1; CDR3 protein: ASIGQVNTEAF
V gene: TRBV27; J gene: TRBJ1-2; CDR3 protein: ASSLEGLYGYT
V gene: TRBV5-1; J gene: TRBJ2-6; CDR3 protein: ASSGRQGSGANVLT
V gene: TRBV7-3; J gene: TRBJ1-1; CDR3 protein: ASSPGGTEAF
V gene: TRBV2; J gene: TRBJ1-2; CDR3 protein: ATRGTGPYGYT
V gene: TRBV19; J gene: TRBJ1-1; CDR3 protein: ATTGQGRTEAF
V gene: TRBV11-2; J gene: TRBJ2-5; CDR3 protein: ASSRDLAGFLETQY